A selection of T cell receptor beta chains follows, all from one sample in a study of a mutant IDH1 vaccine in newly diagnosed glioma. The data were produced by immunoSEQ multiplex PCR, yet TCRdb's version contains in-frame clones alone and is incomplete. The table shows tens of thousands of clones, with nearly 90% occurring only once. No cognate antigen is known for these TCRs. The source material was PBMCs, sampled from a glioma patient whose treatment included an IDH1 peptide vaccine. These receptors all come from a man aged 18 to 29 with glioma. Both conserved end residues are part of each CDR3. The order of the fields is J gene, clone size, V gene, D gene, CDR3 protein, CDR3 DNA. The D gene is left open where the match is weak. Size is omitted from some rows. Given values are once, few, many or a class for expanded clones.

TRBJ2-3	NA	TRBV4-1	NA	CASSQVRVDTQYF	TGCGCCAGCAGCCAAGTGCGCGTAGATACGCAGTATTTT
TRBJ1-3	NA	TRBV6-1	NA	CASSEVQSSGNTIYF	TGTGCCAGCAGTGAAGTTCAGAGCTCTGGAAACACCATATATTTT
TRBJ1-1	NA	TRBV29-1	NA	CSVEDTQLEAFF	TGCAGCGTTGAAGATACACAGTTAGAAGCTTTCTTT
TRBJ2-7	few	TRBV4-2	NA	CASSQEAHLYEQYF	TGTGCCAGCAGCCAAGAGGCCCACCTCTACGAGCAGTACTTC
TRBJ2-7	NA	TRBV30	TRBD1	CAWNSGQGQYEQYF	TGTGCCTGGAATTCCGGACAGGGCCAATACGAGCAGTACTTC
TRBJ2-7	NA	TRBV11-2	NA	CASSMAGGYYEQYF	TGTGCCAGCAGCATGGCTGGAGGGTACTACGAGCAGTACTTC
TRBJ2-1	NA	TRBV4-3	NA	CASSQRLFDNEQFF	TGCGCCAGCAGCCAAAGGTTGTTCGACAATGAGCAGTTCTTC
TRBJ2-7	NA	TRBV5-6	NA	CASSLWAASYEQYF	TGTGCCAGCAGCTTGTGGGCAGCATCCTACGAGCAGTACTTC
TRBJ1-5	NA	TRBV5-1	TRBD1	CASSSGGKNQPQHF	TGCGCCAGCAGCTCAGGGGGGAAGAATCAGCCCCAGCATTTT
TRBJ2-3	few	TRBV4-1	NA	CASSQEFLGGTDTQYF	TGCGCCAGCAGCCAAGAGTTTCTAGGCGGCACAGATACGCAGTATTTT
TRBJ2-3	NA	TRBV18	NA	CASSPDPYLAPYTDTQYF	TGTGCCAGCTCACCTGATCCATACTTGGCTCCTTACACAGATACGCAGTATTTT
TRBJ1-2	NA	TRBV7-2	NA	CASSLVGGGQFYGYTF	TGTGCCAGCAGCTTAGTGGGGGGGGGCCAGTTCTATGGCTACACCTTC
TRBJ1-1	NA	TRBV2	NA	CASTTEKNTEAFF	TGTGCCAGCACTACAGAGAAGAACACTGAAGCTTTCTTT
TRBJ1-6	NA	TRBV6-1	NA	CASSETGISRASPLHF	TGTGCCAGCAGTGAGACGGGTATTTCGAGAGCTTCACCCCTCCACTTT
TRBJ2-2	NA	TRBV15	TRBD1	CATSRQGGNTGELFF	TGTGCCACCAGCCGACAGGGGGGGAACACCGGGGAGCTGTTTTTT
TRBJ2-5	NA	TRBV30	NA	CAWSVGGTQYF	TGTGCCTGGAGTGTAGGGGGAACCCAGTACTTC
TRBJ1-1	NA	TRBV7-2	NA	CASSPLPEEAFF	TGTGCCAGCAGCCCCCTTCCAGAGGAAGCTTTCTTT
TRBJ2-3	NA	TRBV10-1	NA	CASSEGGADTQYF	TGCGCCAGCAGTGAAGGAGGGGCAGATACGCAGTATTTT
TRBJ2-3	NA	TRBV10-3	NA	CAISESTGTDTQYF	TGTGCCATCAGTGAGTCGACGGGAACAGATACGCAGTATTTT
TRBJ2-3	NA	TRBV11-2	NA	CASSLEGLTDTQYF	TGTGCCAGCAGCTTAGAAGGCCTCACAGATACGCAGTATTTT
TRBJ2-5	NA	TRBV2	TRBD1	CASSARTGKIETQYF	TGTGCCAGCAGCGCCCGGACAGGGAAGATCGAGACCCAGTACTTC
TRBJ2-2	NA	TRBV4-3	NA	CASSQEGRRTGELFF	TGCGCCAGCAGCCAAGAGGGAAGGCGCACCGGGGAGCTGTTTTTT